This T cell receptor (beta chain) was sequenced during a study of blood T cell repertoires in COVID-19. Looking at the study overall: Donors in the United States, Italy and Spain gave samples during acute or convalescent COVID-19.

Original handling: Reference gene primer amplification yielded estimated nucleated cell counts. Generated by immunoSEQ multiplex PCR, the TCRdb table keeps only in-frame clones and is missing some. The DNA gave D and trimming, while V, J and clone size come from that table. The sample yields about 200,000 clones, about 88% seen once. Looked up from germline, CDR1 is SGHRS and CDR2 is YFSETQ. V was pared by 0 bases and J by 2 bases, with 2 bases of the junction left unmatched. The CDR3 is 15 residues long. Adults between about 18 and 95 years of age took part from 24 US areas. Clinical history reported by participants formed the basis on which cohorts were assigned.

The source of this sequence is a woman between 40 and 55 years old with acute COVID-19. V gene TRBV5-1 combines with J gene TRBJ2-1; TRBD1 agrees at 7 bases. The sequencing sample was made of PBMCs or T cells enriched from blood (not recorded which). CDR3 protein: CASSLGTGPYNEQFF. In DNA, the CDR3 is TGCGCCAGCAGCTTGGGGACAGGTCCCTACAATGAGCAGTTCTTC.